The 28 T cell receptor beta chains below come from one sample, sequenced in a study of regulatory T cells in long-lasting Graves disease. Investigators prepared the TCR beta libraries by applying iRepertoire HTBI primers and Arm-PCR of CDR3 regions. MiXCR was run by TCRdb on the multiplex PCR reads, yielding one entry per CDR3 protein. In the table there are approximately 350,000 distinct CDR3 sequences, about 23% of which are singletons. The time point was: persistent/refractory GD, antithyroid drugs over 5 years with positive TRAb. PBMC RNA served as the TCR library source. Material: peripheral blood mononuclear cells (PBMCs), obtained when the disease was refractory, from a patient treated with antithyroid drugs. Source of these receptors: a woman between 40 and 55 years old with Graves disease.

This clonotype was observed at least ten times. The chain combines TRBV28 with TRBJ1-5; D uncertain. CDR1 is MDHEN, CDR2 SYDVKM, per germline. This CDR3 has 12 residues. V was cut by 3 bases and J by 5 bases, with 5 bases left in between. CDR3 residues: CASSLIDQPQHF. CDR3 DNA sequence: TGTGCCAGCAGTTTGATAGATCAGCCCCAGCATTTT.

The chain joins TRBV19 to TRBJ1-2; 9 bases map to TRBD1. CDR1 and CDR2 from the germline V gene are LNHDA and SQIVND (reference sequence). This CDR3 region has 15 residues. The V and J ends lost 5 bases and 5 bases, in that order; junction bases with no gene match: 9. The CDR3 DNA reads as TGTGCCAGTAGTCCTGGGGACAGGGTGATGTATGGCTACACCTTC. This codes for CASSPGDRVMYGYTF.

As regards this clonotype: A read error is the likely source, as a far larger clone sits one nucleotide away. The genes are TRBV6-4 and TRBJ2-7; perhaps TRBD2 as D (6 bases). CDR1 and CDR2 (germline): MRHNA, SNTAGT. The ends were cut back, 5 bases at V and 4 bases at J, with 12 bases in the middle. This CDR3 is 13 amino acids long. Here the CDR3 reads CASSSRDWYEQYF. For the CDR3, the DNA is TGTGCCAGCAGTTCCCGGGACTGGTACGAGCAGTACTTC.

This clonotype was recorded at least ten times. The DNA of the CDR3 is TGTGCCAGCAGCTCCCATAGGGAAGCCAAAAACATTCAGTACTTC. Its translation: CASSSHREAKNIQYF. The J gene is TRBJ2-4, the V gene TRBV7-8; D gene ambiguous. The CDR3 runs 15 residues. Germline V gene data show CDR1 as SGHVS and CDR2 as FQNEAQ. Trimming stripped 4 bases from V and 0 bases from J, with 10 bases between.

This clonotype was seen ten or more times. The gene calls are TRBV6-2 or TRBV6-3 and TRBJ1-2, with D perhaps TRBD1 (5 bases). Deletions cut 2 bases from V and 2 bases from J, with 12 bases between. The length of the CDR3 is 15 residues. Germline lookup yields CDR1 MNHEY and CDR2 SVGEGT. CDR3 sequence reads: CASSYLRGRNYGYTF. The CDR3 region has the DNA TGTGCCAGCAGTTACCTTAGGGGCAGAAACTATGGCTACACCTTC.

This clonotype occurred a few times. CDR3 sequence reads: CATSDRGGGYTF. The CDR3 region has the DNA TGTGCCACCTCGGACAGGGGAGGAGGCTACACCTTC. The chain carries TRBV24-1 and TRBJ1-2; 9 bases fit TRBD1. Germline V gene sequence: CDR1 KGHDR, CDR2 SFDVKD. CDR3 length: 12 amino acids. After removal of 9 bases from V and 8 bases from J, the junction contained 6 bases not matched to a gene.

V and J are TRBV29-1 and TRBJ1-2, with 12 bases identical to TRBD1. The ends lost 3 bases at V and 7 bases at J; junction bases unmatched: 6. The CDR3 is 14 amino acids. Germline V lookup: CDR1 SQVTM, CDR2 ANQGSEA. The CDR3 is CSVDPGQGASGYTF. The DNA of the CDR3 is TGCAGCGTTGACCCGGGACAGGGGGCTTCTGGCTACACCTTC.

This clonotype was observed at least ten times. J is TRBJ2-7 and V is TRBV28, with 10 bases matching TRBD1. Trimming at V came to 6 bases and at J to 2 bases, leaving 7 bases not matched to a gene. Germline CDR1 MDHEN, CDR2 SYDVKM. This CDR3 contains 15 residues. The CDR3 spells CASRSPGTGAYEQYF. As DNA, the CDR3 is TGTGCCAGCAGATCCCCCGGGACAGGGGCCTACGAGCAGTACTTC.

The chain is built from TRBV12-3 or TRBV12-4 and TRBJ1-1, with D hard to call. This CDR3 region has 14 residues. V lost 3 bases to trimming and J lost 5 bases, with 13 bases between them. As DNA, the CDR3 is TGTGCCAGCAGTTTCGGACGGTGGGAGACTGAAGCTTTCTTT. This sequence encodes CASSFGRWETEAFF.

This clonotype showed up many times. V usage is TRBV20-1 and J usage is TRBJ2-1; 7 bases align to TRBD2. The CDR3 runs to 13 residues. V lost 1 base and J lost 5; bases outside the gene matches: 2. Germline values: CDR1 DFQATT, CDR2 SNEGSKA (reference sequence). The CDR3 nucleotides read TGCAGTGCTAGAGGACTAGCCAACAATGAGCAGTTCTTC. Protein product: CSARGLANNEQFF.

This chain connects TRBV19 to TRBJ2-5; no definite D call. CDR1 and CDR2 (germline): LNHDA, SQIVND (reference sequence). The CDR3 has 16 residues. V was clipped by 3 bases and J by 4 bases, with 18 bases between them. The CDR3 spells CASSMNWLRNRETQYF. For the CDR3, the DNA is TGTGCCAGTAGTATGAATTGGTTGAGAAACCGAGAGACCCAGTACTTC.

The V gene is TRBV6-5, the J gene TRBJ1-1; D is uncertain. Looked up from germline, CDR1 is MNHEY and CDR2 is SVGAGI. The CDR3 has 16 residues. V dropped 0 bases and J dropped 3 bases, with 14 bases sitting between them. The CDR3 sequence: CASSYSVPGPYTEAFF. In nucleotides, the CDR3 is TGTGCCAGCAGTTACTCCGTCCCAGGCCCCTACACTGAAGCTTTCTTT.

The chain has TRBV2 and TRBJ2-1, with 7 positions matching TRBD2. V trimming: 8 bases; J trimming: 7 bases; junction bases outside the gene matches: 8. In germline, CDR1 is SNHLY, CDR2 FYNNEI. The CDR3 length is 13 residues. Written as DNA, the CDR3 is TGTGCCAGCTGGCGGGAGAGGACGAATGAGCAGTTCTTC. It codes for CASWRERTNEQFF.

This clonotype was seen many times. V is TRBV11-2 and J is TRBJ2-4; D is unresolved. This CDR3 region has 15 residues. Germline V lookup: CDR1 SGHAT, CDR2 FQNNGV. V was trimmed by 5 bases and J by 1 base, leaving 12 bases between them. Written as DNA, the CDR3 is TGTGCCAGCAGCCCGACCGGGTACGCCAAAAACATTCAGTACTTC. This encodes CASSPTGYAKNIQYF.

V gene TRBV5-1 combines with J gene TRBJ1-4, with 9 bases fitting TRBD1. V shed 4 bases and J 8 bases; nucleotides not matched to a gene: 12. Germline CDR1 reads SGHRS; CDR2 reads YFSETQ. The CDR3 totals 16 residues. Written as DNA, the CDR3 is TGCGCCAGCAGCAAGATGCCGGGACAGGGAAACGAAAAACTGTTTTTT. Its translation: CASSKMPGQGNEKLFF. The complete variable domain, with remaining parts taken from reference TRBV5-1 and TRBJ1-4, reads KAGVTQTPRYLIKTRGQQVTLSCSPISGHRSVSWYQQTPGQGLQFLFEYFSETQRNKGNFPGRFSGRQFSNSRSEMNVSTLELGDSALYLCASSKMPGQGNEKLFFGSGTQLSVL.

The chain has TRBV20-1 and TRBJ2-7; 9 nucleotides line up with TRBD2. V dropped 5 bases and J dropped 3; count of bases not matched to a gene: 26. The CDR3 spans 20 residues. In germline, CDR1 is DFQATT, CDR2 SNEGSKA (reference sequence). The CDR3 region is CSAPPDAEIYLLAGNYEQYF. Written as DNA, the CDR3 is TGCAGTGCTCCGCCCGACGCCGAAATTTATCTCCTAGCGGGAAACTACGAGCAGTACTTC.

This clonotype showed up just a few times. A much larger clone differs by one base, so this may be a read error. This sequence joins TRBV28 and TRBJ1-5; the match to TRBD1 covers 7 bases. This CDR3 is 14 amino acids long. In germline, CDR1 is MDHEN, CDR2 SYDVKM. The CDR3 protein is CAGSLRDSIQPQHF. For the CDR3, the DNA is TGTGCCGGCAGTCTTCGGGACAGTATTCAGCCCCAGCATTTT.

The rearrangement links TRBV3-1 to TRBJ2-5; perhaps TRBD2 as D (6 bases). The germline V gene encodes CDR1 LGHDT and CDR2 YNNKEL (reference sequence). Trimming pared 0 bases from V and 5 bases from J, leaving 10 bases between. The CDR3 has 14 amino acids. CDR3 nucleotides: TGTGCCAGCAGCCAAGAACTAGCTTCGGAGACCCAGTACTTC. Translating gives CASSQELASETQYF.

This clonotype was observed many times. The rearrangement links TRBV19 to TRBJ1-1; 7 nucleotides line up with TRBD1. The germline CDR1 and CDR2 sequences are LNHDA and SQIVND (reference sequence). This CDR3 is built from 15 residues. V shed 3 bases, J shed 1 base, and the junction held 5 bases outside the gene matches. The CDR3 DNA reads TGTGCCAGTAGTATTCGACAGGGAGGGAACACTGAAGCTTTCTTT. Encoded protein: CASSIRQGGNTEAFF.

The gene calls are TRBV7-9 and TRBJ1-4; no clear D gene. The germline V gene encodes CDR1 SEHNR and CDR2 FQNEAQ (reference sequence). Trimming pared 5 bases from V and 8 bases from J, leaving 15 bases between. The CDR3 is 14 residues long. CDR3 sequence (DNA): TGTGCCAGCAGCACCCGGTCTTTCGGGGAAAAACTGTTTTTT. Amino acid sequence: CASSTRSFGEKLFF.

Details on this clonotype: Being one base from a much bigger clone, this may be a read error. This chain connects TRBV28 to TRBJ2-7; D possibly corresponds to TRBD1 (5 bases). There are 17 residues in the CDR3. Germline CDR1 MDHEN, CDR2 SYDVKM. The CDR3 sequence: CASSWPQMWGVTYEQCF. The CDR3, as DNA: TGTGCCAGCAGTTGGCCCCAGATGTGGGGCGTAACCTACGAGCAGTGCTTC.

This chain links TRBV20-1 with TRBJ2-5; 7 nucleotides align to TRBD2. Looked up from germline, CDR1 is DFQATT and CDR2 is SNEGSKA (reference sequence). With 3 bases clipped from V and 9 bases from J, the junction kept 13 bases outside the gene matches. The CDR3 consists of 14 residues. The chain's CDR3 is CSARVAGELWAQYF. CDR3 nucleotide sequence: TGCAGTGCTAGGGTAGCGGGTGAACTTTGGGCCCAGTACTTC.

The chain employs TRBV7-6 and TRBJ2-7; weak D call: TRBD1 (6 bases). V was trimmed by 3 bases and J by 1 base, leaving 16 bases between them. The germline CDR1 and CDR2 sequences are SGHVS and FNYEAQ. The length of the CDR3 is 16 residues. The CDR3 nucleotides read TGTGCCAGCAGCTTCTCAGTACAGGGAAATTCCTACGAGCAGTACTTC. As protein: CASSFSVQGNSYEQYF. Based on the CDR3 plus reference TRBV7-6 and TRBJ2-7, the full variable domain is GAGVSQSPRYKVTKRGQDVALRCDPISGHVSLYWYRQALGQGPEFLTYFNYEAQQDKSGLPNDRFSAERPEGSISTLTIQRTEQRDSAMYRCASSFSVQGNSYEQYFGPGTRLTVT.

The chain is built from TRBV19 and TRBJ1-5; weak D call: TRBD1 (6 bases). V dropped 7 bases and J dropped 5 bases, with 15 bases sitting between them. The V gene's germline CDR1 is LNHDA and CDR2 SQIVND (reference sequence). The CDR3 extends over 14 amino acids. CDR3 amino acids: CASTWAGGDQPQHF. The CDR3 DNA reads as TGTGCCAGTACCTGGGCGGGGGGCGATCAGCCCCAGCATTTT.

The chain is built from TRBV13 and TRBJ2-7, with D tentatively TRBD1 (6 bases). The ends were cut back, 1 base at V and 5 bases at J, with 15 bases in the middle. Per the germline V gene, CDR1 is PRHDT and CDR2 is FYEKMQ (reference sequence). The CDR3 extends over 15 amino acids. CDR3: CASSLAEAGDDEQYF. CDR3 coding DNA: TGTGCCAGCAGCTTAGCCGAAGCAGGGGATGACGAGCAGTACTTC. The full variable domain, completed using reference TRBV13 and TRBJ2-7, is AAGVIQSPRHLIKEKRETATLKCYPIPRHDTVYWYQQGPGQDPQFLISFYEKMQSDKGSIPDRFSAQQFSDYHSELNMSSLELGDSALYFCASSLAEAGDDEQYFGPGTRLTVT.

This clonotype was observed at least ten times. The V gene is TRBV12-3 or TRBV12-4, the J gene TRBJ1-4; D is possibly TRBD1 (6 bases). CDR3 length: 14 amino acids. The V end was cut by 1 base, the J end by 7 bases, with 10 bases between. The CDR3 spells CASSLDRAGEKLFF. In nucleotides, the CDR3 is TGTGCCAGCAGTTTAGACAGGGCCGGTGAAAAACTGTTTTTT.

This sequence joins TRBV4-2 and TRBJ2-7, with 8 bases aligning to TRBD2. Germline CDR1 is LGHNA and CDR2 is YNFKEQ. This CDR3 has 15 residues. The ends lost 0 bases at V and 5 bases at J; junction bases unmatched: 6. CDR3 protein: CASSQESAGANEQYF. The CDR3 bases are TGTGCCAGCAGCCAAGAGTCAGCGGGAGCCAACGAGCAGTACTTC.

CDR3 region: CASSRVGTVTGELFF. The CDR3 DNA reads as TGTGCCAGCAGCCGCGTAGGGACAGTTACCGGGGAGCTGTTTTTT. The chain joins TRBV7-3 to TRBJ2-2, with TRBD1 matching over 7 bases. Germline CDR1 reads SGHTA; CDR2 reads FQGTGA. This CDR3 region has 15 residues. The junction had 8 bases not matched to a gene; V was cut back by 5 bases and J by 5 bases.